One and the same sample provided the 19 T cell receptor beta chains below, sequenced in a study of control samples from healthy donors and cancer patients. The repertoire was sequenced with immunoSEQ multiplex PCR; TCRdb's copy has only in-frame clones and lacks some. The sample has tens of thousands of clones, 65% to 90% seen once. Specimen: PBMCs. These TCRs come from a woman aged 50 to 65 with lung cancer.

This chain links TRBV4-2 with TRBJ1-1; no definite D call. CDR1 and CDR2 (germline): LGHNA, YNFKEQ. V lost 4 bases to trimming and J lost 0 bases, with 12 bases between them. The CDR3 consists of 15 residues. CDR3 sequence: CASSPAGEMNTEAFF. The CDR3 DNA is TGTGCCAGCAGCCCCGCAGGAGAAATGAACACTGAAGCTTTCTTT.

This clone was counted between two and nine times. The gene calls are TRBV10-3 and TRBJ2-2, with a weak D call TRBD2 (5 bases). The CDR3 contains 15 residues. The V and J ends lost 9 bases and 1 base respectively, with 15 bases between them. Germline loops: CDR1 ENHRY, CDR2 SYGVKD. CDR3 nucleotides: TGTGCCATGACATCCTCGGACTTGAACACCGGGGAGCTGTTTTTT. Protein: CAMTSSDLNTGELFF.

The CDR3 spells CASSSLGQGPEAFF. The CDR3 nucleotides read TGTGCCAGCAGCTCGCTAGGACAGGGCCCTGAAGCTTTCTTT. The chain joins TRBV7-8 to TRBJ1-1; 8 bases line up with TRBD1. CDR1 and CDR2 from the germline V gene are SGHVS and FQNEAQ. The junction had 7 bases not matched to a gene; V was cut back by 4 bases and J by 6 bases. This CDR3 has 14 amino acids.

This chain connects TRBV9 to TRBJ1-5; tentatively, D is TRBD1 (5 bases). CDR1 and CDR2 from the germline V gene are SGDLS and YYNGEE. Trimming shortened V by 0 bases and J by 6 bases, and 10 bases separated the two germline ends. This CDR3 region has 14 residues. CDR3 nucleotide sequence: TGTGCCAGCAGCGTAGGGGGGGAGGGTCAGCCCCAGCATTTT. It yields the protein CASSVGGEGQPQHF.

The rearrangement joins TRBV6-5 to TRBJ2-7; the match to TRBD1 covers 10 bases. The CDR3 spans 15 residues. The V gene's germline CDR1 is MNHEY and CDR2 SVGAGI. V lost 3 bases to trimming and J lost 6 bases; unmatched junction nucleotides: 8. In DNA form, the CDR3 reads TGTGCCAGCAGTTATGCTACCGGGACAGGGGCCGAGCAGTACTTC. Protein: CASSYATGTGAEQYF.

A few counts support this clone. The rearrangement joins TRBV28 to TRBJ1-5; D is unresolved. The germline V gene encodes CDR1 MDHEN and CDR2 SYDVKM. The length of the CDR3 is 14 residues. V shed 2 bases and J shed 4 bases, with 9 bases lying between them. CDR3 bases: TGTGCCAGCAGTTTAGGAACACTTAATCAGCCCCAGCATTTT. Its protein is CASSLGTLNQPQHF.

The CDR3 is CASSLATGILSPTEAFF. CDR3 coding DNA: TGTGCCAGCAGCTTAGCGACCGGGATCTTATCACCCACTGAAGCTTTCTTT. V gene TRBV7-8 combines with J gene TRBJ1-1; D unresolved. The CDR3 consists of 17 residues. V was clipped by 0 bases and J by 4 bases, with 18 bases between them. CDR1 SGHVS and CDR2 FQNEAQ come from the germline V gene.

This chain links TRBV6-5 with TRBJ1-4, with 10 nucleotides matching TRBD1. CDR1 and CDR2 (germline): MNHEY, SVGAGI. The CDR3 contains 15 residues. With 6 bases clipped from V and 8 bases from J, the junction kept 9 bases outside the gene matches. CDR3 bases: TGTGCCAGCAGAGACCCTTGGACAGGGGGGGAAAAACTGTTTTTT. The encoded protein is CASRDPWTGGEKLFF.

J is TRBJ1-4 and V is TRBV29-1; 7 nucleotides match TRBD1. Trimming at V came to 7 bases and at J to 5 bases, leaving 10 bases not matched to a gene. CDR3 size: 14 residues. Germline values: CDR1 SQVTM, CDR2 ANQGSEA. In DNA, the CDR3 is TGCAGCGCTGACTTGCAGGGGGGGAATGAAAAACTGTTTTTT. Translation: CSADLQGGNEKLFF. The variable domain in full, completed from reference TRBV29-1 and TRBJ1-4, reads SAVISQKPSRDICQRGTSLTIQCQVDSQVTMMFWYRQQPGQSLTLIATANQGSEATYESGFVIDKFPISRPNLTFSTLTVSNMSPEDSSIYLCSADLQGGNEKLFFGSGTQLSVL.

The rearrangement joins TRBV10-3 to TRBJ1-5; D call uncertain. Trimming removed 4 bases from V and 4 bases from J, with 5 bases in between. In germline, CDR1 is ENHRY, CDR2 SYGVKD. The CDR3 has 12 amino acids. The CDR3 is CAISGGNQPQHF. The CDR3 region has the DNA TGTGCCATCAGTGGAGGGAATCAGCCCCAGCATTTT.

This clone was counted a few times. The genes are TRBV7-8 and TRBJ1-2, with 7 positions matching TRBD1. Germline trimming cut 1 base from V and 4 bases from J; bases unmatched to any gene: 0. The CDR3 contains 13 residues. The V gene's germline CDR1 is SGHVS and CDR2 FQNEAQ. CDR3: CASSLGTGYGYTF. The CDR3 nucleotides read TGTGCCAGCAGCTTAGGGACAGGCTATGGCTACACCTTC.

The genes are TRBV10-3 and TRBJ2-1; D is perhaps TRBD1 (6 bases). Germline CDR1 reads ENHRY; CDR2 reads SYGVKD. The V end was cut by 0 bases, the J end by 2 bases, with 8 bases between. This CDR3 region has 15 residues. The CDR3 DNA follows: TGTGCCATCAGTGAGTCTCGACAGGCCTACAATGAGCAGTTCTTC. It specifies CAISESRQAYNEQFF.

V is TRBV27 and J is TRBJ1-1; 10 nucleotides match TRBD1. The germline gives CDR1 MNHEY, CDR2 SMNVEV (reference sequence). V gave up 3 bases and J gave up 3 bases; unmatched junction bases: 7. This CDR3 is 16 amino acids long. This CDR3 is CASSFHLGTGDTEAFF. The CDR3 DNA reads TGTGCCAGCAGTTTCCACCTCGGGACAGGGGACACTGAAGCTTTCTTT.

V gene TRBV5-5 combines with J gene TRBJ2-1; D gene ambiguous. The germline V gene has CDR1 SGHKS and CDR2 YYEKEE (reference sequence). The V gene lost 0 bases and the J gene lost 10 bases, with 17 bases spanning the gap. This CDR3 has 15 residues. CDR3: CASSLELWIGNEQFF. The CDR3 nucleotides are TGTGCCAGCAGCTTGGAACTTTGGATCGGCAACGAGCAGTTCTTC.

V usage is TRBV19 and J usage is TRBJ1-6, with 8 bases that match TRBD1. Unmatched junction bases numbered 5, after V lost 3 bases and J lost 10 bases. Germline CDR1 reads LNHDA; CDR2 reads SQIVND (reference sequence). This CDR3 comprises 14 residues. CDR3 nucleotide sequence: TGTGCCAGTAGTATTGCAGGGGGCCCATCACCCCTCCACTTT. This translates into CASSIAGGPSPLHF. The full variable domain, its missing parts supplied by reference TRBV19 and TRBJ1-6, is DGGITQSPKYLFRKEGQNVTLSCEQNLNHDAMYWYRQDPGQGLRLIYYSQIVNDFQKGDIAEGYSVSREKKESFPLTVTSAQKNPTAFYLCASSIAGGPSPLHFGNGTRLTVT.

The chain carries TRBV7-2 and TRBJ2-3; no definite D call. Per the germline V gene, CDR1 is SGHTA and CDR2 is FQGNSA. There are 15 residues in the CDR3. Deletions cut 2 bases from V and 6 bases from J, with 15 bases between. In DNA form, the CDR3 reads TGTGCCAGCAGCTTAACGGCGAACCCTAGGGATACGCAGTATTTT. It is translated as CASSLTANPRDTQYF.

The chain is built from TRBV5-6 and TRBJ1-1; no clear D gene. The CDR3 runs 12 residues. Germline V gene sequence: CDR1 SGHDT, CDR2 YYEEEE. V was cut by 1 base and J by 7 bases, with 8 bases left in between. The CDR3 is CASSLSDYEAFF. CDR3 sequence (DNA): TGTGCCAGCAGCTTGAGTGACTATGAAGCTTTCTTT.

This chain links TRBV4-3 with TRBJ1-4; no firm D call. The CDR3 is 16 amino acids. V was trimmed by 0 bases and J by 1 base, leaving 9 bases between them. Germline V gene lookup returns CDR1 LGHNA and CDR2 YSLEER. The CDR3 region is CASSQDRVQTNEKLFF. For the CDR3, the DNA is TGCGCCAGCAGCCAAGATCGGGTCCAAACTAATGAAAAACTGTTTTTT.

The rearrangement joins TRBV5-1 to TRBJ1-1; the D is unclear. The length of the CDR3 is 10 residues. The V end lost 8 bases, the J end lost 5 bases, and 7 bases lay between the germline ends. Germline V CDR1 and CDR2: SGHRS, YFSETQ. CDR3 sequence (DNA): TGCGCCAGTTCCCTGACTGAAGCTTTCTTT. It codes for CASSLTEAFF.